The clone carrying this T cell receptor (beta chain) was found a few times. Its cognate antigen is unknown. It was 5'RACE with constant-segment primers that produced the TCR alpha and TCR beta cDNA libraries, which carried sample barcodes and UMIs. TCRdb processed the 5' RACE reads anew with MiXCR; each CDR3 protein has one entry. The table has approximately 300,000 distinct CDR3 sequences, 8% to 9% seen once. This sample is drawn from a study of T-cell memory formation after mild COVID-19. For the study at large: Largely, the TCR clusters proved donor specific. General observations from the study: Clones that got smaller from day 15 to 85 had even CD4/CD8, while clones growing later tipped toward CD4+.

The CDR3 is made up of 13 amino acids. V lost 3 bases to trimming and J lost 1 base, with 6 bases between them. Germline CDR1 and CDR2: LGHDT and YNNKEL (reference sequence). The sample consisted of PBMCs or a T cell subset sorted from them (not recorded which). The rearrangement joins TRBV3-1 to TRBJ1-2; D not certain. The clonotype was recovered from a young man who had mild COVID-19 (a few samples of this study predate the infection). Cell type and time point are not known. This CDR3 is CASSQLSNYGYTF. As DNA, the CDR3 is TGTGCCAGCAGCCAGTTAAGTAACTATGGCTACACCTTC.